The next 8 T cell receptor beta chains were all read from a single sample in a study of blood T cells in healthy people across ages. A second PCR, run for about 7 to 12 cycles, used a sample-barcoded 5' primer plus a J-beta primer mix. TCRdb ran MiXCR on the 5' RACE reads and lists one entry per CDR3 protein. The sample has around 1.1 million distinct CDR3 sequences, approximately 38% seen once. Sequencing used blood. Every receptor here comes from a man between 18 and 29 years old in good health.

This chain joins TRBV9 and TRBJ2-7; 10 positions agree with TRBD2. The CDR3 extends over 15 amino acids. CDR1 is SGDLS, CDR2 YYNGEE, per germline. J was trimmed by 4 bases and V by 0 bases; bases with no gene match: 4. The CDR3: CASSVGASGGYEQYF. CDR3 DNA sequence: TGTGCCAGCAGCGTAGGGGCTAGCGGGGGATACGAGCAGTACTTC.

This clonotype was seen more than once but under ten times. The chain carries TRBV5-1 and TRBJ1-6; 8 positions match TRBD1. V gave up 7 bases and J gave up 7 bases; unmatched junction bases: 7. The V gene's germline CDR1 is SGHRS and CDR2 YFSETQ. The CDR3 contains 14 residues. The CDR3 DNA is TGCGCCAGCCGCGGGACAGGTGGAAATTCACCCCTCCACTTT. It is translated as CASRGTGGNSPLHF.

About this clonotype itself: This may be a read error, as it is one base from a much larger clone. This chain joins TRBV20-1 and TRBJ1-2; 7 bases are shared with TRBD1. Germline CDR1 and CDR2: DFQATT and SNEGSKA (reference sequence). Trimming cost V 5 bases and J 5 bases; bases outside gene matches: 11. This CDR3 region has 14 residues. The CDR3 is CSARGQATHYGYTF. Here the CDR3 DNA reads TGCAGTGCTCGCGGACAGGCAACCCATTATGGCTACACCTTC.

V is TRBV12-3 or TRBV12-4 and J is TRBJ2-2, with D perhaps matching TRBD1 (5 bases). CDR3 length equals 16 residues. The V and J ends lost 8 bases and 4 bases respectively, with 20 bases between them. In DNA, the CDR3 is TGTGCCAGCCGAGTTTCCAGGGAAACGGGCACCGGGGAGCTGTTTTTT. As protein: CASRVSRETGTGELFF.

This rearrangement joins TRBV7-2 to TRBJ2-4, with D possibly TRBD1 on 6 matching bases. Germline-derived CDR1 and CDR2 are SGHTA and FQGNSA. The CDR3 spans 18 residues. Trimming stripped 1 base from V and 3 bases from J, with 19 bases between. The CDR3 sequence is CASSLGGVFRTDKNIQYF. In DNA form, the CDR3 reads TGTGCCAGCAGCTTAGGAGGGGTTTTTAGGACAGACAAAAACATTCAGTACTTC.

Of note for this clonotype: A much larger clone lies a single base off, so this may be a read error. The chain uses TRBV7-2 and TRBJ2-3; D gene unclear. The V end was cut by 6 bases, the J end by 6 bases, with 13 bases between. CDR1 is SGHTA and CDR2 is FQGNSA in the germline V gene. This CDR3 has 13 residues. DNA of the CDR3: TGTGCCAGCAGAGCCTACACAGCCGATACGCAGTATTTT. It codes for CASRAYTADTQYF.

V gene TRBV7-9 combines with J gene TRBJ1-1; D call uncertain. Germline loops: CDR1 SEHNR, CDR2 FQNEAQ (reference sequence). The CDR3 spans 15 residues. Trimming took 5 bases from V and 1 from J, leaving 14 bases between them. CDR3 amino acids: CASSLEGPGNTEAFF. For the CDR3, the DNA is TGTGCCAGCAGCCTGGAGGGTCCTGGGAACACTGAAGCTTTCTTT.

This clonotype has a handful of counts. V gene TRBV20-1 combines with J gene TRBJ1-2; D uncertain. The CDR3 sequence is 15 residues long. V gave up 2 bases and J gave up 4 bases, with 17 bases separating them. Per the germline V gene, CDR1 is DFQATT and CDR2 is SNEGSKA (reference sequence). The chain's CDR3 is CSARYMDPQIYGYTF. CDR3 DNA: TGCAGTGCTAGATATATGGACCCACAGATCTATGGCTACACCTTC.